The subject of this entry is one T cell receptor (beta chain). Antigen specificity is unknown. The data derive from a study of blood T cells in healthy people across ages. General study findings and limits: The lack of PBMC sorting stopped any conclusive naive versus antigen-experienced comparison.

V gave up 5 bases and J gave up 7 bases, with 15 bases separating them. The CDR3 length is 13 residues. Germline V gene lookup returns CDR1 MNHEY and CDR2 SMNVEV (reference sequence). For the second PCR, which ran for about 6 to 11 cycles, a sample-barcoded 5' primer and a J-beta primer mix were used. TCRdb reprocessed the 5' RACE reads via MiXCR and lists one record per CDR3 protein. The table has over 1,500,000 distinct CDR3 sequences, 49% seen once; the top ten hold 2% to 2.5%. The chain couples TRBV27 to TRBJ2-7, with TRBD2 as a possible D gene (5 bases). Sequenced: blood. The origin of this receptor is a woman between 40 and 50 years old in good health. The CDR3 DNA follows: TGTGCCAGCAGTCGGTTTCCGGGAAGGGAGCAGTACTTC. Residues: CASSRFPGREQYF.